Below are 24 T cell receptor beta chains sequenced from a single sample in a study of cytomegalovirus exposure and HLA in healthy donors. 13 Jbeta primers and 60 Vbeta primers were used for the PCR. TCRdb's copy holds only in-frame clones and misses some; the assay was immunoSEQ multiplex PCR. The data show over 200,000 clones, roughly 84% seen once. Sample: PBMCs. The source of these receptors is a human donor in good health.

The chain's CDR3 is CASSLGGGSYEQYF. The CDR3 nucleotides read TGCGCCAGCAGCCTTGGGGGAGGGAGCTACGAGCAGTACTTC. This chain uses TRBV4-1 with TRBJ2-7; 7 bases agree with TRBD2. Germline lookup yields CDR1 MGHRA and CDR2 YSYEKL. The CDR3 is made up of 14 amino acids. V lost 4 bases, J lost 3 bases, and 6 bases stayed unmatched.

This rearrangement joins TRBV12-5 to TRBJ1-4; D possibly corresponds to TRBD1 (5 bases). Trimming cost V 2 bases and J 3 bases, with 7 bases left between them. Germline V lookup: CDR1 LGHNT, CDR2 FRNRAP. The CDR3 spans 14 residues. The CDR3 here is CASGLLGPNEKLFF. The CDR3 DNA follows: TGTGCTAGTGGTTTGTTGGGGCCTAATGAAAAACTGTTTTTT.

CDR3 DNA: TGTGCCAGCAGCGCCGAACAGGGGGCCGGAAACACCATATATTTT. This translates into CASSAEQGAGNTIYF. The chain combines TRBV9 with TRBJ1-3; 9 nucleotides agree with TRBD1. There are 15 residues in the CDR3. Germline V gene lookup returns CDR1 SGDLS and CDR2 YYNGEE. J was trimmed by 4 bases and V by 3 bases; bases with no gene match: 5.

The CDR3 DNA is TGTGCCAGCAGCCGACGGGACAGGGGGACCAAAGAGACCCAGTACTTC. Protein product: CASSRRDRGTKETQYF. The chain combines TRBV7-2 with TRBJ2-5; 11 bases are shared with TRBD1. Trimming at V came to 5 bases and at J to 3 bases, leaving 8 bases not matched to a gene. The CDR3 runs to 16 residues. The germline gives CDR1 SGHTA, CDR2 FQGNSA.

The genes are TRBV15 and TRBJ1-5; tentatively, D is TRBD1 (5 bases). The V end was cut by 1 base, the J end by 3 bases, with 10 bases between. The CDR3 is 15 amino acids. The germline gives CDR1 LNHNV, CDR2 YYDKDF (reference sequence). As DNA, the CDR3 is TGTGCCACCAGCAGAGCAGACAGAAACAATCAGCCCCAGCATTTT. Protein product: CATSRADRNNQPQHF. Supplemented by reference TRBV15 and TRBJ1-5, the full variable domain reads DAMVIQNPRYQVTQFGKPVTLSCSQTLNHNVMYWYQQKSSQAPKLLFHYYDKDFNNEADTPDNFQSRRPNTSFCFLDIRSPGLGDTAMYLCATSRADRNNQPQHFGDGTRLSIL.

J is TRBJ1-1 and V is TRBV2, with a weak D call TRBD1 (6 bases). The CDR3 totals 13 residues. The V and J ends lost 11 bases and 3 bases respectively, with 16 bases between them. CDR1 and CDR2 from the germline V gene are SNHLY and FYNNEI. CDR3 sequence: CARQTGLDTEAFF. In DNA form, the CDR3 reads TGTGCCCGCCAAACAGGGCTGGACACTGAAGCTTTCTTT.

The chain links TRBV5-1 to TRBJ2-2, with 7 bases identical to TRBD1. The V segment lost 4 bases and the J segment 0 bases; nucleotides outside the gene matches: 6. The germline gives CDR1 SGHRS, CDR2 YFSETQ. The CDR3 is made up of 16 amino acids. CDR3 residues: CASSTDQGANTGELFF. CDR3 DNA: TGCGCCAGCAGCACCGACCAGGGGGCGAACACCGGGGAGCTGTTTTTT.

The gene calls are TRBV7-9 and TRBJ1-2, with TRBD1 identical over 8 bases. Germline V CDR1 and CDR2: SEHNR, FQNEAQ (reference sequence). The J segment lost 8 bases and the V segment lost 4 bases, leaving 6 bases of the junction unmatched. CDR3 length: 13 residues. In DNA form, the CDR3 reads TGTGCCAGCAGCTCACAGGGGGAGCAGGGCTACACCTTC. Translation: CASSSQGEQGYTF.

The genes are TRBV19 and TRBJ1-2; D is unclear. Germline CDR1 is LNHDA and CDR2 is SQIVND (reference sequence). The CDR3 has 15 amino acids. The V gene lost 2 bases and the J gene lost 7 bases, with 17 bases spanning the gap. The CDR3 spells CASSISFIVYSGYTF. DNA of the CDR3: TGTGCCAGTAGTATATCGTTTATCGTTTACAGTGGCTACACCTTC.

This chain links TRBV2 with TRBJ2-2; TRBD2 agrees at 9 bases. Trimming cost V 8 bases and J 4 bases; bases outside gene matches: 8. The CDR3 totals 15 residues. Germline values: CDR1 SNHLY, CDR2 FYNNEI. This CDR3 is CASGVAGVFTGELFF. The CDR3 DNA follows: TGTGCCAGCGGAGTAGCGGGAGTTTTCACCGGGGAGCTGTTTTTT.

V and J are TRBV6-5 and TRBJ2-7, with D perhaps matching TRBD2 (6 bases). Germline values: CDR1 MNHEY, CDR2 SVGAGI. Trimming stripped 4 bases from V and 5 bases from J, with 15 bases between. The CDR3 runs to 14 residues. The CDR3 sequence is CASSWTGGTDEQYF. Written as DNA, the CDR3 is TGTGCCAGCAGTTGGACTGGAGGGACCGACGAGCAGTACTTC.

The rearrangement uses TRBV28 and TRBJ1-4, with TRBD1 as a possible D gene (6 bases). The CDR3 consists of 19 residues. V dropped 5 bases and J dropped 3 bases, with 25 bases sitting between them. In germline, CDR1 is MDHEN, CDR2 SYDVKM. CDR3 sequence: CASSPMPGAQQWSNEKLFF. DNA for the CDR3: TGTGCCAGCAGTCCTATGCCAGGGGCGCAACAATGGTCTAATGAAAAACTGTTTTTT.

The chain joins TRBV9 to TRBJ2-5; 8 bases align to TRBD1. V lost 0 bases, J lost 9 bases, and 10 bases stayed unmatched. The CDR3 sequence is 15 residues long. CDR1 is SGDLS and CDR2 is YYNGEE in the germline V gene. The CDR3 DNA reads TGTGCCAGCAGCGTAGGCCCAGGGGGCAAGGAGGCCCAGTACTTC. This gives the protein CASSVGPGGKEAQYF.

The chain is built from TRBV28 and TRBJ2-1, with 7 bases lining up with TRBD2. J gave up 4 bases and V 8 bases, and 17 bases lay outside the gene matches. The CDR3 sequence is 17 residues long. Germline-derived CDR1 and CDR2 are MDHEN and SYDVKM. In nucleotides, the CDR3 is TGTGCCAGCGGGACTCGTATAGCGGGCCTTCCTTACAATGAGCAGTTCTTC. Encoded protein: CASGTRIAGLPYNEQFF.

This chain links TRBV19 with TRBJ2-1; 7 bases agree with TRBD2. The CDR3 extends over 13 amino acids. With 5 bases clipped from V and 7 bases from J, the junction kept 5 bases outside the gene matches. Germline loops: CDR1 LNHDA, CDR2 SQIVND (reference sequence). CDR3 loop: CASSGLAENEQFF. In DNA form, the CDR3 reads TGTGCCAGTAGTGGGCTAGCGGAGAATGAGCAGTTCTTC.

The sample holds one count of this clone. This sequence joins TRBV4-2 and TRBJ2-7; D is possibly TRBD1 (6 bases). CDR1 is LGHNA, CDR2 YNFKEQ, per germline. The CDR3 is 15 residues long. V was shortened by 0 bases and J by 6 bases, with 15 bases between the two germline ends. CDR3 sequence reads: CASSQDFNRQAEQYF. The CDR3 DNA follows: TGTGCCAGCAGCCAAGATTTCAACAGACAGGCCGAGCAGTACTTC.

This chain uses TRBV5-1 with TRBJ2-7, with 8 bases that match TRBD2. Germline values: CDR1 SGHRS, CDR2 YFSETQ. CDR3 length: 14 amino acids. Losses at the gene ends were 2 bases for V and 3 bases for J; bases not matched to a gene: 4. DNA of the CDR3: TGCGCCAGCAGCTTCAGCGGGAGCTTCTACGAGCAGTACTTC. As protein: CASSFSGSFYEQYF.

This CDR3 is CAISTRDNEQFF. DNA of the CDR3: TGTGCCATCAGTACTAGGGACAATGAGCAGTTCTTC. V usage is TRBV10-3 and J usage is TRBJ2-1; TRBD2 might be the D (5 bases). Germline CDR1 is ENHRY and CDR2 is SYGVKD. Trimming removed 5 bases from V and 5 bases from J, with 7 bases in between. The CDR3 sequence is 12 residues long.

The rearrangement uses TRBV2 and TRBJ2-5; 9 nucleotides match TRBD2. Germline V gene lookup returns CDR1 SNHLY and CDR2 FYNNEI. The CDR3 totals 18 residues. V lost 6 bases, J lost 1 base, and 15 bases stayed unmatched. CDR3 sequence: CASRARGWLAGPQETQYF. DNA for the CDR3: TGTGCCAGCAGAGCTAGGGGGTGGCTAGCGGGACCCCAAGAGACCCAGTACTTC. Combining the CDR3 with reference TRBV2 and TRBJ2-5 gives the whole variable domain EPEVTQTPSHQVTQMGQEVILRCVPISNHLYFYWYRQILGQKVEFLVSFYNNEISEKSEIFDDQFSVERPDGSNFTLKIRSTKLEDSAMYFCASRARGWLAGPQETQYFGPGTRLLVL.

The gene calls are TRBV11-2 and TRBJ2-5, with TRBD1 matching over 9 bases. After removal of 5 bases from V and 5 bases from J, the junction contained 15 bases not matched to a gene. CDR1 and CDR2 (germline): SGHAT, FQNNGV. This CDR3 contains 17 residues. The CDR3 sequence is CASSPRKDRGGRETQYF. CDR3 DNA sequence: TGTGCCAGCAGCCCGCGAAAGGACAGGGGAGGCCGGGAGACCCAGTACTTC.

V and J are TRBV19 and TRBJ2-1, with 10 nucleotides matching TRBD1. The CDR3 consists of 13 residues. CDR1 LNHDA and CDR2 SQIVND come from the germline V gene (reference sequence). After removal of 9 bases from V and 6 bases from J, the junction contained 5 bases not matched to a gene. The CDR3 bases are TGTGCCAGCCGCCGGGACAGGGGCAATGAGCAGTTCTTC. Encoded protein: CASRRDRGNEQFF.

J is TRBJ1-2 and V is TRBV4-3; 7 nucleotides line up with TRBD1. The V segment lost 2 bases and the J segment 0 bases; nucleotides outside the gene matches: 3. CDR1 is LGHNA and CDR2 is YSLEER in the germline V gene. CDR3 length: 15 amino acids. CDR3 residues: CASSQRDRPNYGYTF. CDR3 sequence (DNA): TGCGCCAGCAGCCAAAGGGACAGACCTAACTATGGCTACACCTTC.

The J gene is TRBJ1-2, the V gene TRBV19; D ambiguous. V lost 6 bases and J lost 4, with 9 bases in between. The CDR3 has 12 amino acids. Germline V CDR1 and CDR2: LNHDA, SQIVND (reference sequence). CDR3 loop: CASRTDRYGYTF. CDR3 bases: TGTGCCAGTAGGACTGACCGCTATGGCTACACCTTC.

The table lists this clone with a count of one. The V and J genes are TRBV30 and TRBJ1-4; 7 bases agree with TRBD1. The CDR3 sequence is 16 residues long. Germline CDR1 is GTSNPN and CDR2 is SVGIG (reference sequence). Trimming cost V 3 bases and J 0 bases; bases outside gene matches: 7. CDR3 sequence: CAWSLRGRATNEKLFF. CDR3 bases: TGTGCCTGGAGCTTGAGGGGGCGGGCAACTAATGAAAAACTGTTTTTT.